The subject of this entry is one TCR beta chain. The sample originates from a study of blood T cell repertoires in COVID-19. Study background: The study drew acute and convalescent COVID-19 samples from the United States, Italy and Spain. The analysed material was cDNA or gDNA that came from T cells, B-cell-depleted T cells, or PBMCs.

In the original workflow: For nucleated cells, counts were estimated from reference gene primer amplification. Clones were sequenced by immunoSEQ multiplex PCR, and TCRdb holds only the in-frame ones, with some missing. V and J calls plus clone size are reproduced from that table; the DNA served to infer D and trimming. Of 200,000 to 250,000 clones in the sample, roughly 83% were seen once. V lost 2 bases, J lost 10 bases, and 11 bases lay in between. The CDR3 runs to 13 residues. The germline gives CDR1 LGHDT, CDR2 YNNKEL (reference sequence). The clonotype comes from a woman aged 45-65 years with acute or convalescent COVID-19. V is TRBV3-1 (or the pseudogene TRBV3-2) and J is TRBJ1-4; D might be TRBD1 (6 bases). Material: peripheral blood. CDR3 amino acids: CASSQTTGRKLFF. In nucleotides, the CDR3 is TGTGCCAGCAGCCAAACCACAGGGAGAAAACTGTTTTTT.